A selection of T cell receptor beta chains follows, all from one sample in a study of OX40 agonist ivuxolimab in advanced cancers. The method was immunoSEQ multiplex PCR; TCRdb's version includes in-frame clones alone and lacks a portion of them. This table has tens of thousands of clones, 80% to 95% appearing once. Sequencing used CD4+ or CD8+ T cells sorted from blood, obtained in a trial of the OX40 agonist ivuxolimab. The receptor set was obtained from an adult with an advanced solid tumor such as melanoma, head and neck, liver or kidney cancer. Each CDR3 is given with its conserved first and last residue. A D gene is named only where the DNA matches it firmly. Clone sizes are given selectively: once, few, many, or a class where the clone is expanded.

>NA|TRBV18|once|TRBJ2-2
TGTGCCAGCTCACCTTATAGTGGTTCCGGGGAGCTGTTTTTT
CASSPYSGSGELFF
>TRBD1|TRBV19|few|TRBJ1-2
TGTGCCAGTAGTACCCCAGGGGGAGTCTATGGCTACACCTTC
CASSTPGGVYGYTF
>TRBD2|TRBV30|NA|TRBJ2-1
TGTGCCTGGAGAAGAGGAGCGGGGGCCTCCTACAATGAGCAGTTCTTC
CAWRRGAGASYNEQFF
>NA|TRBV7-2|once|TRBJ1-6
TGTGCCAGCAGCATAGCGGGGCTTGGGAATAATTCACCCCTCCACTTT
CASSIAGLGNNSPLHF
>TRBD1|TRBV11-2|NA|TRBJ1-5
TGTGCCAGCGCCCAGGCACAGGGGAATCAGCCCCAGCATTTT
CASAQAQGNQPQHF
>TRBD1|TRBV30|NA|TRBJ1-4
TGTGCCTGGATTACGGGACAGGGGGTTTCCGCAACTAATGAAAAACTGTTTTTT
CAWITGQGVSATNEKLFF
>NA|TRBV7-8|NA|TRBJ2-2
TGTGCCAGCAGCTTGCGGGACAAGAACACCGGGGAGCTGTTTTTT
CASSLRDKNTGELFF
>TRBD1|TRBV19|NA|TRBJ1-1
TGTGCCAGTAGTATAGGGGGGATCGAGGGGGCACACACTGAAGCTTTCTTT
CASSIGGIEGAHTEAFF
>NA|TRBV19|NA|TRBJ1-5
TGTGCCAGTACCGCCCAGGGAGGGGTTCAGCCCCAGCATTTT
CASTAQGGVQPQHF
>NA|TRBV25-1|once|TRBJ2-2
TGTGCCAGCAGTCAACCCGGGGCAGCCGGGGAGCTGTTTTTT
CASSQPGAAGELFF
>NA|TRBV21-1|NA|TRBJ1-2
TGTGCCAGCAGCAAAGAGAGAAGGGGGCAGGAGAACTATGGCTACACCTTC
CASSKERRGQENYGYTF
>NA|TRBV28|NA|TRBJ1-1
TGTGCCAGCAGTTCACCTCAGGGATTGAACACTGAAGCTTTCTTT
CASSSPQGLNTEAFF
>TRBD1|TRBV19|once|TRBJ2-2
TGTGCCAGTAGTATTGAAGGACAGGCAACTTCCGGGGAGCTGTTTTTT
CASSIEGQATSGELFF
>TRBD1|TRBV6-5|once|TRBJ1-5
TGTGCCAGCAGGGGACAGAACAATCAGCCCCAGCATTTT
CASRGQNNQPQHF
>NA|TRBV12-5|NA|TRBJ2-2
TGTGCTAGTGGCCCCCCTCGTGCAGCTATTAACACCGGGGAGCTGTTTTTT
CASGPPRAAINTGELFF
>TRBD2|TRBV2|NA|TRBJ2-1
TGTGCCGGCAGGACGCAGTCATGGGGACTAGCGGCCTACAATGAGCAGTTCTTC
CAGRTQSWGLAAYNEQFF
>NA|TRBV11-3|NA|TRBJ2-3
TGTGCCAGCAGCTTAGGCCTCAGTTCGGGTACGCAGTATTTT
CASSLGLSSGTQYF
>TRBD1|TRBV6-5|few|TRBJ2-1
TGTGCCAGCAGTTACTCGGGGGACAGGGTGCATGAGCAGTTCTTC
CASSYSGDRVHEQFF
>NA|TRBV6-5|NA|TRBJ2-7
TGTGCCAGCAGTTTAGGTCGCGGGTTCTACGAGCAGTACTTC
CASSLGRGFYEQYF
>NA|TRBV21-1|NA|TRBJ2-5
TGTGCCAGCCTGGACAGGAAAGAGACCCAGTACTTC
CASLDRKETQYF
>NA|TRBV2|NA|TRBJ1-2
TGTGCCAGCAGTGAAGGAGGGCAGCACTATGGCTACACCTTC
CASSEGGQHYGYTF
>TRBD2|TRBV4-1|NA|TRBJ2-4
TGCGCCAGCAGCCAAGTACTAGCGGGGGGAAAAAACATTCAGTACTTC
CASSQVLAGGKNIQYF
>NA|TRBV7-2|NA|TRBJ1-2
TGTGCCAGCAGCCCCTCTAACTATGGCTACACCTTC
CASSPSNYGYTF
>NA|TRBV18|NA|TRBJ2-2
TGTGCCAGCTCACCTATAGTAGCGACCGGGGAGCTGTTTTTT
CASSPIVATGELFF
>TRBD1|TRBV6-6|NA|TRBJ2-7
TGTGCCAGCAGGTCTCCGACAGGGATCTACGAGCAGTACTTC
CASRSPTGIYEQYF
>NA|TRBV7-2|NA|TRBJ2-7
TGTGCCAGCAGCTCCACCTACGAGCAGTACTTC
CASSSTYEQYF
>NA|TRBV30|NA|TRBJ2-3
TGTGCTTCGGACCGGGGTGTCCAAGATACGCAGTATTTT
CASDRGVQDTQYF
>NA|TRBV6-5|NA|TRBJ2-2
TGTGCCAGCAGTTACGACGGGGCGGCAGCCACCGGGGAGCTGTTTTTT
CASSYDGAAATGELFF
>NA|TRBV7-9|NA|TRBJ1-2
TGTGCCAGCAGCCCCCCTTCCCGGGGCTACACCTTC
CASSPPSRGYTF
>TRBD1|TRBV18|NA|TRBJ1-2
TGTGCCAGCTCCCAAGACTTCGGACAGGCTCAGGGCTACACCTTC
CASSQDFGQAQGYTF
>NA|TRBV7-9|NA|TRBJ2-5
TGTGCCAGCAGCTTAGTACGGGGAGGCGAGACCCAGTACTTC
CASSLVRGGETQYF
>NA|TRBV5-6|NA|TRBJ2-7
TGTGCCAGCAGCTTGGCCAGAGGGTCCTACGAGCAGTACTTC
CASSLARGSYEQYF
>TRBD2|TRBV7-8|NA|TRBJ2-7
TGTGCCAGCAGCGGGAAAGCAGGACTAGCGGGAGGGCACGTCGAGCAGTACTTC
CASSGKAGLAGGHVEQYF
>NA|TRBV19|NA|TRBJ2-1
TGTGCCAGTAGTACGCGGGACTACAATGAGCAGTTCTTC
CASSTRDYNEQFF
>NA|TRBV7-9|NA|TRBJ2-7
TGTGCCAGCAGCTTAGGGTGGGCCGGGGAGCAGTACTTC
CASSLGWAGEQYF
>NA|TRBV27|NA|TRBJ2-2
TGTGCCAGCGGGGGAGGGAACACCGGGGAGCTGTTTTTT
CASGGGNTGELFF
>TRBD1|TRBV2|NA|TRBJ2-7
TGTGCCAGCAGGCTGACAGGGGAATCCTACGAGCAGTACTTC
CASRLTGESYEQYF
>TRBD2|TRBV5-1|NA|TRBJ2-5
TGCGCCAGCAGCCTACCGGGACTAGCGGGAGGACAAGAGACCCAGTACTTC
CASSLPGLAGGQETQYF
>TRBD1|TRBV7-8|NA|TRBJ2-7
TGTGCCAGCAGCTTATCTCGGGACAGCGGATTAGGGGAGCAGTACTTC
CASSLSRDSGLGEQYF
>NA|TRBV28|NA|TRBJ1-1
TGTGCCAGCATCCACCGAGCGGGGATGAGAGCTTTCTTT
CASIHRAGMRAFF
>NA|TRBV2|NA|TRBJ2-2
TGTGCCAGCAGTGTACGAGTGGGGACCGGGGAGCTGTTTTTT
CASSVRVGTGELFF
>TRBD2|TRBV10-3|NA|TRBJ2-5
TGTGCCATCAGGCCCGAGAGCGGGAGGGAACAAGAGACCCAGTACTTC
CAIRPESGREQETQYF
>NA|TRBV27|NA|TRBJ2-3
TGTGCCAGCAGTTTATGGCCTAGCTCAACGGGTGGGACAGATACGCAGTATTTT
CASSLWPSSTGGTDTQYF
>TRBD1|TRBV6-5|once|TRBJ2-7
TGTGCCAGCAGAGTCGGACAGGGGGCTTACGAGCAGTACTTC
CASRVGQGAYEQYF
>TRBD1|TRBV6-6|NA|TRBJ1-1
TGTGCCAGCACCTTACAGGGGATGGCTTTCTTT
CASTLQGMAFF
>NA|TRBV6-4|few|TRBJ1-1
TGTGCCAGCAGGAGAGACATAAGTGGGACTGAAGCTTTCTTT
CASRRDISGTEAFF
>NA|TRBV18|NA|TRBJ1-2
TGTGCCAGCTCATCGGTCACACCATCTATTGTCTACACCTTC
CASSSVTPSIVYTF
>TRBD2|TRBV7-2|NA|TRBJ2-1
TGTGCCAGCAGCAGAGGCCTAGCGGGTGGGAATGAGCAGTTCTTC
CASSRGLAGGNEQFF
>NA|TRBV7-7|NA|TRBJ2-1
TGTGCCAGCAGCTTAGCGGGAGGACCCTACAATGAGCAGTTCTTC
CASSLAGGPYNEQFF
>NA|TRBV6-1|NA|TRBJ2-3
TGTGCCAGCAGGGGTAGCGGACGCACAGATACGCAGTATTTT
CASRGSGRTDTQYF
>TRBD2|TRBV7-8|NA|TRBJ2-7
TGTGCCAGCAGCTTAGAACTAGCGGGGAGTTTCCAAAGACGACCCTACGAGCAGTACTTC
CASSLELAGSFQRRPYEQYF
>NA|TRBV14|NA|TRBJ1-1
TGTGCCAGCAGCCGTTTTTCCACTGAAGCTTTCTTT
CASSRFSTEAFF
>NA|TRBV18|NA|TRBJ1-3
TGTGCCAGCTCACCAAGGCGGCCTGCGGCTGGAAACACCATATATTTT
CASSPRRPAAGNTIYF